This T cell receptor beta chain is drawn from a study of regulatory T cells in long-lasting Graves disease. Documented time point: newly diagnosed GD, antithyroid drugs for less than 3 months. Preparation of the TCR library used RNA extracted from PBMCs. This clonotype came up many times. CDR1 is GTSNPN and CDR2 is SVGIG in the germline V gene (reference sequence). This CDR3 is built from 14 residues. V gave up 4 bases and J gave up 6 bases, with 18 bases separating them. In building TCR beta libraries, iRepertoire HTBI primers were used together with Arm-PCR of CDR3 regions. In TCRdb, the multiplex PCR reads were re-called with MiXCR into one record per CDR3 protein. This table holds 350,000 to 500,000 distinct CDR3 sequences, about 16% found once. The same specimen was also included in a second study, on T cells in Graves' hyperthyroidism and ophthalmopathy.

The V call is TRBV30, the J call TRBJ1-2; D gene unclear. This clonotype was obtained from a woman in her 30s with Graves disease. The sample here was peripheral blood mononuclear cells (PBMCs), taken at new diagnosis, from a patient treated with antithyroid drugs. The CDR3 DNA sequence: TGTGCCTGGATCGACATTGGGAATCGGAATGGCTACACCTTC. Residues: CAWIDIGNRNGYTF.